This T cell receptor (beta chain) was recorded in a study of CD8 T cells in ankylosing spondylitis. A single record per CDR3 protein comes from TCRdb applying MiXCR to the 5' RACE reads. The sample includes more than 600,000 distinct CDR3 sequences, around 20% of them seen just once. Findings and caveats of the study: Seemingly characteristic of ankylosing spondylitis blood was a TCR beta motif consisting of about 8 highly homologous variants.

Comment on this clonotype: Its antigen is undetermined.

CDR3 length: 15 amino acids. Looked up from germline, CDR1 is GTSNPN and CDR2 is SVGIG (reference sequence). The J segment lost 9 bases and the V segment lost 0 bases, leaving 9 bases of the junction unmatched. This clonotype was obtained from a male donor with ankylosing spondylitis. The sequenced sample was blood, either unsorted or a sorted T cell fraction (not recorded which). The chain uses TRBV30 and TRBJ2-1; 9 nucleotides line up with TRBD2. CDR3 in amino acids: CAWSVLSGGRGEQFF. The CDR3 nucleotides read TGTGCCTGGAGTGTACTGAGCGGGGGGCGGGGTGAGCAGTTCTTC.